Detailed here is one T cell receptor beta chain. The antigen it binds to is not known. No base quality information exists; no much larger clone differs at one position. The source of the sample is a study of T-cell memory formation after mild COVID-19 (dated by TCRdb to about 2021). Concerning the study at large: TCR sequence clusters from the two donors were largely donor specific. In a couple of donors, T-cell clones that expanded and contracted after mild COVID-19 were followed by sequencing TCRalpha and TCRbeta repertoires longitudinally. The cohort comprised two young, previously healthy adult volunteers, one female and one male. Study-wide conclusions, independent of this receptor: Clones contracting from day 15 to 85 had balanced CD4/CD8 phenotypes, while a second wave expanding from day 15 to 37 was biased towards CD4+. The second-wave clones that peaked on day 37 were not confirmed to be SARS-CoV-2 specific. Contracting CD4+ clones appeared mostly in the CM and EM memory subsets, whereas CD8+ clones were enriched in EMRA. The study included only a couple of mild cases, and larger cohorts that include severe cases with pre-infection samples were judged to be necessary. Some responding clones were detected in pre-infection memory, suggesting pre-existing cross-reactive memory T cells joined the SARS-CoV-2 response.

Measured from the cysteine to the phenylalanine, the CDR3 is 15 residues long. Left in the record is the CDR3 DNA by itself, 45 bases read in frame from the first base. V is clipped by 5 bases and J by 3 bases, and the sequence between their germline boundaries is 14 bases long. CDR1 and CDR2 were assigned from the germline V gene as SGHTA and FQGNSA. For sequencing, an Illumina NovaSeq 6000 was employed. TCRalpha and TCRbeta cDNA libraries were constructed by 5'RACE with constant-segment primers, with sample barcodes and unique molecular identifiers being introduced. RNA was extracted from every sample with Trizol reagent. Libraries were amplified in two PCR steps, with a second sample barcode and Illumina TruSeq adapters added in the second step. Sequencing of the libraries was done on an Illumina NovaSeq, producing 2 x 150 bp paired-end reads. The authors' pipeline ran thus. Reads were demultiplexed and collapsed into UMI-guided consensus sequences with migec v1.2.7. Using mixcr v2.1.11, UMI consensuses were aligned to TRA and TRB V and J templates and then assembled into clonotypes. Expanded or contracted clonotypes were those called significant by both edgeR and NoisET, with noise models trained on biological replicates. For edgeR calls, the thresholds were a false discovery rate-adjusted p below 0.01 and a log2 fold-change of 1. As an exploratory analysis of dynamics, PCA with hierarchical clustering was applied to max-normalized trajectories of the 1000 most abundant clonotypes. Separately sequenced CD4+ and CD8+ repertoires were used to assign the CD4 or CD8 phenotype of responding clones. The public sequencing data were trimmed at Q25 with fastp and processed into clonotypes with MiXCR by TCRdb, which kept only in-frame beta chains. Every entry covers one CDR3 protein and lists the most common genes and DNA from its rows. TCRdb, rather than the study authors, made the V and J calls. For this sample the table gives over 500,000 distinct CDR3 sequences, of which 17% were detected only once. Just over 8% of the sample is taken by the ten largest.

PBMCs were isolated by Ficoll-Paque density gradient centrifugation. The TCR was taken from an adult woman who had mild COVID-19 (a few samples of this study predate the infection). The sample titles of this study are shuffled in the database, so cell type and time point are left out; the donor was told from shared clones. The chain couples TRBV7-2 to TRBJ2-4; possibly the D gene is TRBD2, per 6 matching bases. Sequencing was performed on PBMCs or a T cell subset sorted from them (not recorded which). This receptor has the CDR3 CASSPEGEGKNIQYF. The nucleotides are TGTGCCAGCAGCCCGGAGGGCGAGGGCAAAAACATTCAGTACTTC.